These 19 T cell receptor beta chains originate from one sample sequenced in a study of response to subunit inactivated influenza vaccine. TCRdb re-analysed the RT-PCR reads in MiXCR, keeping a single row per CDR3 protein. The table records a few hundred thousand distinct CDR3 sequences, approximately 21% of them present only once. The sample consisted of PBMCs from blood, taken less than 22 months after vaccination. These TCRs come from a man aged 50 to 75 who received an inactivated influenza vaccine.

The CDR3 DNA sequence: TGTGCCACCGCCCGGGAGGGCTCCTACAATGAGCAGTTCTTC. The encoded protein is CATAREGSYNEQFF. This chain joins TRBV24-1 and TRBJ2-1, with 8 bases aligning to TRBD2. V dropped 9 bases and J dropped 0; count of bases not matched to a gene: 3. The CDR3 totals 14 residues. Per the germline V gene, CDR1 is KGHDR and CDR2 is SFDVKD.

The chain employs TRBV7-2 and TRBJ2-5; weak D call: TRBD1 (6 bases). The CDR3 sequence is 14 residues long. V lost 5 bases and J lost 5, with 15 bases in between. Germline V gives CDR1 SGHTA, CDR2 FQGNSA. CDR3 amino acids: CASSPRTAAETQYF. The CDR3, as DNA: TGTGCCAGCAGCCCCCGGACAGCCGCCGAGACCCAGTACTTC.

The chain employs TRBV12-3 or TRBV12-4 and TRBJ2-1; D may correspond to TRBD1 or TRBD2 (5 bases each). V was pared by 7 bases and J by 0 bases, with 13 bases between. The CDR3 extends over 15 amino acids. The CDR3: CASTNPGLSYNEQFF. CDR3 nucleotides: TGTGCCAGCACCAACCCGGGGCTCTCCTACAATGAGCAGTTCTTC.

Only a few counts were recorded for this clonotype. The chain links TRBV20-1 to TRBJ2-1, with TRBD2 identical over 9 bases. In germline, CDR1 is DFQATT, CDR2 SNEGSKA (reference sequence). With 3 bases clipped from V and 0 bases from J, the junction kept 6 bases outside the gene matches. The CDR3 sequence is 16 residues long. The DNA for the CDR3 is TGCAGTGCTAGTGCCTTACTAGCGGGCTCCTACAATGAGCAGTTCTTC. Protein product: CSASALLAGSYNEQFF.

V usage is TRBV5-1 and J usage is TRBJ2-5; 12 nucleotides align to TRBD2. This CDR3 is built from 15 residues. The V segment lost 3 bases and the J segment 5 bases; nucleotides outside the gene matches: 5. Looked up from germline, CDR1 is SGHRS and CDR2 is YFSETQ. The CDR3: CASSSSTSGGETQYF. The CDR3 DNA reads TGCGCCAGCAGCTCTTCGACTAGCGGGGGTGAGACCCAGTACTTC.

The sample holds a few counts of this clonotype. The chain is built from TRBV9 and TRBJ2-5, with 13 nucleotides matching TRBD2. This CDR3 spans 16 amino acids. V lost 3 bases to trimming and J lost 3 bases; unmatched junction nucleotides: 5. Germline values: CDR1 SGDLS, CDR2 YYNGEE. This CDR3 reads CASSGGLAGIEETQYF. DNA for the CDR3: TGTGCCAGCAGCGGGGGACTAGCGGGAATAGAAGAGACCCAGTACTTC.

This clonotype was observed once. The chain employs TRBV5-1 and TRBJ2-1, with 10 nucleotides matching TRBD2. CDR1 and CDR2 from the germline V gene are SGHRS and YFSETQ. The CDR3 consists of 15 residues. Trimming removed 4 bases from V and 3 bases from J; junction bases left unmatched: 4. CDR3 in DNA: TGCGCCAGCAGCCTAGCGGGAGTACTCTACAATGAGCAGTTCTTC. This translates into CASSLAGVLYNEQFF.

This clonotype appeared a few times. The chain joins TRBV5-6 to TRBJ1-5; D ambiguous. V lost 5 bases and J 0 bases, leaving 15 bases between the germline ends. From germline, CDR1 is SGHDT and CDR2 YYEEEE. There are 16 residues in the CDR3. The CDR3 DNA reads TGTGCCAGCAGTCGGACGGGAATCTATAGCAATCAGCCCCAGCATTTT. Its translation is CASSRTGIYSNQPQHF.

This CDR3 is CASSLTSGLTEAFF. The DNA of the CDR3 is TGTGCCAGCTCGCTCACCTCGGGGTTAACTGAAGCTTTCTTT. The chain uses TRBV2 and TRBJ1-1, with D unresolved. The germline V gene encodes CDR1 SNHLY and CDR2 FYNNEI. The CDR3 is 14 amino acids. The germline V and J ends were trimmed by 8 bases and 5 bases, with 18 bases remaining between them.

The chain carries TRBV18 and TRBJ1-1; D is possibly TRBD1 (6 bases). Germline V gene lookup returns CDR1 KGHSH and CDR2 LQKENI. V was pared by 3 bases and J by 5 bases, with 13 bases between. There are 14 residues in the CDR3. The CDR3 is CASSPIQGGTEAFF. DNA for the CDR3: TGTGCCAGCTCACCGATACAGGGAGGTACTGAAGCTTTCTTT.

The rearrangement uses TRBV7-6 and TRBJ2-3; 7 bases match TRBD2. This CDR3 is built from 15 residues. The ends lost 1 base at V and 6 bases at J; junction bases unmatched: 7. Germline loops: CDR1 SGHVS, CDR2 FNYEAQ. The CDR3 DNA sequence: TGTGCCAGCAGCTTAGGCGTAGCGGGCTTGGATACGCAGTATTTT. It encodes CASSLGVAGLDTQYF.

The chain links TRBV5-1 to TRBJ2-5; D not resolved. V dropped 2 bases and J dropped 1 base, with 9 bases sitting between them. The germline V gene has CDR1 SGHRS and CDR2 YFSETQ. The CDR3 contains 14 residues. The CDR3 coding sequence is TGCGCCAGCAGCTTCCAGAGCTCCCAAGAGACCCAGTACTTC. It encodes CASSFQSSQETQYF.

This clonotype was seen many times. The junction and the germline gene differ at one end; a read error may be behind it. The chain employs TRBV6-5 and TRBJ1-2; D perhaps matches TRBD1 (5 bases). Germline assignment: CDR1 MNHEY and CDR2 SVGAGI. CDR3 size: 14 residues. The DNA of the CDR3 is TGTGCCAGCAGCTACTCGGGGGGATCGACTGGCTACACCTTC. It yields the protein CASSYSGGSTGYTF.

Note on this clonotype: An end of the junction does not agree with germline; a read error may underlie this. V gene TRBV20-1 combines with J gene TRBJ1-3; TRBD1 aligns across 7 bases. The CDR3 has 16 amino acids. CDR1 DFQATT and CDR2 SNEGSKA come from the germline V gene (reference sequence). CDR3 DNA sequence: TGCAGCGCGCAATCTGAGGACAGGAGCTCTGGAAACGCCATATATTTT. It is translated as CSAQSEDRSSGNAIYF.

The chain uses TRBV6-1 and TRBJ1-5, with TRBD1 as a possible D gene (5 bases). The V gene lost 6 bases and the J gene lost 1 base, with 13 bases spanning the gap. The CDR3 has 15 residues. CDR1 MNHNS and CDR2 SASEGT come from the germline V gene. CDR3 sequence (DNA): TGTGCCAGCAGGCGCGGGACTACCAGCAATCAGCCCCAGCATTTT. Encoded protein: CASRRGTTSNQPQHF.

In its sample, this clonotype was seen a few times. V is TRBV5-1 and J is TRBJ1-1, with a tentative D call TRBD1 (6 bases). The CDR3 sequence is 14 residues long. V lost 3 bases and J lost 2, with 11 bases in between. CDR1 and CDR2 from the germline V gene are SGHRS and YFSETQ. The CDR3: CASSSSRGNTEAFF. In DNA form, the CDR3 reads TGCGCCAGCAGCTCAAGCAGGGGAAACACTGAAGCTTTCTTT.

This clonotype has a handful of counts. This sequence joins TRBV24-1 and TRBJ1-2, with D tentatively TRBD1 (6 bases). This CDR3 is built from 15 residues. Per the germline V gene, CDR1 is KGHDR and CDR2 is SFDVKD. Between the trimmed V and J ends, which lost 0 bases and 4 bases, there was a span of 11 bases. The CDR3 DNA reads TGTGCCACCAGTGATTTGCCAGGGGAAGTCTATGGCTACACCTTC. Protein sequence: CATSDLPGEVYGYTF.

This rearrangement joins TRBV4-1 to TRBJ2-7; D unresolved. The germline CDR1 and CDR2 sequences are MGHRA and YSYEKL. V was cut by 0 bases and J by 1 base, with 7 bases left in between. CDR3 length: 14 amino acids. CDR3 DNA: TGCGCCAGCAGCCAAGAAACGGTTTCCTACGAGCAGTACTTC. Its protein is CASSQETVSYEQYF.

This clonotype has only one observation. The chain combines TRBV5-4 with TRBJ2-1; 12 bases are shared with TRBD2. The germline V gene has CDR1 SGHNT and CDR2 YYREEE (reference sequence). With V trimmed by 0 bases and J by 6 bases, 4 bases remained unmatched. This CDR3 comprises 16 residues. CDR3 nucleotide sequence: TGTGCCAGCAGCTTGGGGGGGACTAGCGGGTTCAATGAGCAGTTCTTC. It encodes CASSLGGTSGFNEQFF.